Listed below are T cell receptor beta chains from one sample, sequenced in a study of T cell responses to AZD1222 COVID-19 vaccine. Sequencing was performed with immunoSEQ multiplex PCR; in TCRdb, only in-frame clones are kept and a portion is missing. The profile covers 100,000 to 150,000 clones, with about 91% appearing a single time and under 3.5% taken by the ten largest. This specimen consisted of peripheral blood, obtained on day 0 of AZD1222 vaccination. These receptors came from an adult in good health. Both conserved end residues are part of each CDR3. A D gene is named only where the DNA matches it firmly. Size values are once, few and many counts, or a class for expanded clones, and some rows have none.

D	length	V	J	size	DNA	CDR3
-	15	TRBV6-5	TRBJ1-2	once	TGTGCCAGCAGTCAGCCGGGACGGAAGAACTATGGCTACACCTTC	CASSQPGRKNYGYTF
TRBD1	16	TRBV4-2	TRBJ2-7	few	TGTGCCAGCAGCCAGGAAGGGACAGGGGGCCACCACGAGCAGTACTTC	CASSQEGTGGHHEQYF
-	14	TRBV3-1/TRBV3-2	TRBJ2-1	-	TGTGCCAGCAGCCAAGAACGACTATACAATGAGCAGTTCTTC	CASSQERLYNEQFF
-	13	TRBV4-1	TRBJ1-6	-	TGCGCCAGCAGCGACGGATATAATTCACCCCTCCACTTT	CASSDGYNSPLHF
TRBD2	18	TRBV30	TRBJ2-2	once	TGTGCCTGGAGGCCCTCTTTAGTAGCGGGAGTTTACACCGGGGAGCTGTTTTTT	CAWRPSLVAGVYTGELFF
TRBD2	17	TRBV6-6	TRBJ2-3	-	TGTGCCAGCAGTCGGGGGTCGACTAGCGGGGGCACAGATACGCAGTATTTT	CASSRGSTSGGTDTQYF
TRBD2	13	TRBV19	TRBJ2-1	-	TGTGCCAGTAATTTTAACGGGAGGAATGAGCAGTTCTTC	CASNFNGRNEQFF
-	15	TRBV4-1	TRBJ2-6	-	TGCGCCAGCAGTTACAGAGCCTCTGGGGCCAACGTCCTGACTTTC	CASSYRASGANVLTF
-	17	TRBV5-1	TRBJ2-7	-	TGCGCCAGCAGCACGGGGCCCCAGCTCCTGAAGGTCAACGAGCAGTACTTC	CASSTGPQLLKVNEQYF
-	17	TRBV9	TRBJ1-5	-	TGTGCCATCCCCATAGACAGGTCCCCCGTTAGCAATCAGCCCCAGCATTTT	CAIPIDRSPVSNQPQHF
-	12	TRBV7-7	TRBJ2-1	-	TGTGCCAGCAGCTTGCGAGACGGTGAGCAGTTCTTC	CASSLRDGEQFF
-	15	TRBV19	TRBJ2-1	-	TGTGCCAGTAGTATAGTGGGGAGCGTTGGAGGAGAGCAGTTCTTC	CASSIVGSVGGEQFF
TRBD1	13	TRBV27	TRBJ1-4	-	TGTGCCAGCAGGAACCCAGGGGGCGAAAAACTGTTTTTT	CASRNPGGEKLFF